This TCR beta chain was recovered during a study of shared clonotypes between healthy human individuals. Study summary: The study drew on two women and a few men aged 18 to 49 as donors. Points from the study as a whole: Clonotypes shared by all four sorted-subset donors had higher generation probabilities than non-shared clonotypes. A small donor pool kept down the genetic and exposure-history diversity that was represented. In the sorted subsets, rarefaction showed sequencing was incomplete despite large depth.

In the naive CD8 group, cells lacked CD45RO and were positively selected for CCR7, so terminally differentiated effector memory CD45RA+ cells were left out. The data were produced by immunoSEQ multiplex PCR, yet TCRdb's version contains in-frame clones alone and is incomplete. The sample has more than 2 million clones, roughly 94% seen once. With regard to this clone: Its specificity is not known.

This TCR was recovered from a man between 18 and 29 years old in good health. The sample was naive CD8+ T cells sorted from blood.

CDR3 protein: CASSFHEQFF. CDR3 DNA: TGTGCCAGCAGCTTCCATGAGCAGTTCTTC. The chain links TRBV5-8 to TRBJ2-1; no reliable D call. This CDR3 region has 10 residues. V lost 2 bases, J lost 8 bases, and 2 bases lay in between. Per germline, CDR1 SGHTS and CDR2 YDEGEE. Based on the CDR3 plus reference TRBV5-8 and TRBJ2-1, the full variable domain is EAGVTQSPTHLIKTRGQQATLRCSPISGHTSVYWYQQALGLGLQFLLWYDEGEERNRGNFPPRFSGRQFPNYSSELNVNALELEDSALYLCASSFHEQFFGPGTRLTVL.